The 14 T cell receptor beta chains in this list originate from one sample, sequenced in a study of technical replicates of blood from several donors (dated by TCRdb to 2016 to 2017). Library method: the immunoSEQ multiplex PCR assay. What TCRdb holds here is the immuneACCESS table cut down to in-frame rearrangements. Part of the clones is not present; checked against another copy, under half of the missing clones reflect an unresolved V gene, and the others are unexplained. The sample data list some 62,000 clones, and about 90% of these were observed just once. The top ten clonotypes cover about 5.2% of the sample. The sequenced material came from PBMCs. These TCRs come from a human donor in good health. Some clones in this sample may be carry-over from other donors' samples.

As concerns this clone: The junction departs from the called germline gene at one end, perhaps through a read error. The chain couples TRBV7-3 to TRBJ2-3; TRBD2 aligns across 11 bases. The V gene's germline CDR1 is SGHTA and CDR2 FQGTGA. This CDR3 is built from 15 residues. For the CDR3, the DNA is TGTGCCAGCAGCCCGGGGACAGGGCGGACTAGCGGGCCGATTTTT. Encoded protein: CASSPGTGRTSGPIF.

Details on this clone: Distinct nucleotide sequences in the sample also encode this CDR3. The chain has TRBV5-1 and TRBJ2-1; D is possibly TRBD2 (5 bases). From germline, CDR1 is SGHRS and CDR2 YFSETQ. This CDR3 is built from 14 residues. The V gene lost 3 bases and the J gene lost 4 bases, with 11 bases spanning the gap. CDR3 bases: TGCGCCAGCAGCTCCGCGGGTGGTTACAATGAGCAGTTCTTC. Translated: CASSSAGGYNEQFF.

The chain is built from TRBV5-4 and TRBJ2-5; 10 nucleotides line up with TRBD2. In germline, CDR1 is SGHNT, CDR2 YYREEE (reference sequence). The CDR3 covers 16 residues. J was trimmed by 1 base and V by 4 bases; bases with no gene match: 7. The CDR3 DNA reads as TGTGCCAGCAGCCTAGCCTTAGCGGGAGGCCAAGAGACCCAGTACTTC. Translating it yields CASSLALAGGQETQYF. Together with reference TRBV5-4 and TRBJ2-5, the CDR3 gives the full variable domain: ETGVTQSPTHLIKTRGQQVTLRCSSQSGHNTVSWYQQALGQGPQFIFQYYREEENGRGNFPPRFSGLQFPNYSSELNVNALELDDSALYLCASSLALAGGQETQYFGPGTRLLVL.

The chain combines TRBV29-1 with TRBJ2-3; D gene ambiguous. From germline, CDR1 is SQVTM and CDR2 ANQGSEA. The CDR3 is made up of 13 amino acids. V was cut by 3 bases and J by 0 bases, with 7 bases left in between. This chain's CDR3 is CSVDPASTDTQYF. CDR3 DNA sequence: TGCAGCGTTGACCCTGCGAGCACAGATACGCAGTATTTT.

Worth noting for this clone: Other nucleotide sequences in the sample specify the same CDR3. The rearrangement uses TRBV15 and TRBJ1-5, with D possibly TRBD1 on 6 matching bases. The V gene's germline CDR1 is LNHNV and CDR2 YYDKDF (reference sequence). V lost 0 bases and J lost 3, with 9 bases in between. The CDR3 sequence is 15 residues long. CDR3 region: CATSRDQGNNQPQHF. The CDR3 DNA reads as TGTGCCACCAGCAGAGATCAGGGGAACAATCAGCCCCAGCATTTT.

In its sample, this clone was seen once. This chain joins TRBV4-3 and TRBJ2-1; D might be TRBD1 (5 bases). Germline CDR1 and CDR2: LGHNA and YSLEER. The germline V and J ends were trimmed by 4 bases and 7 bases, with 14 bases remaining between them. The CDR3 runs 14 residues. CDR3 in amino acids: CASSPTTVGNEQFF. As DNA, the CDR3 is TGCGCCAGCAGCCCAACGACAGTCGGGAATGAGCAGTTCTTC.

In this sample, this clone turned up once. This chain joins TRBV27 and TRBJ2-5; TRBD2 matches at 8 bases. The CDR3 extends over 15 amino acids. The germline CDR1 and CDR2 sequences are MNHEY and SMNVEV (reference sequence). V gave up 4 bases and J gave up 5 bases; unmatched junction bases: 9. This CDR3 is CASSSSGGPSETQYF. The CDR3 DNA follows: TGTGCCAGCAGTTCCTCGGGGGGGCCCTCCGAGACCCAGTACTTC.

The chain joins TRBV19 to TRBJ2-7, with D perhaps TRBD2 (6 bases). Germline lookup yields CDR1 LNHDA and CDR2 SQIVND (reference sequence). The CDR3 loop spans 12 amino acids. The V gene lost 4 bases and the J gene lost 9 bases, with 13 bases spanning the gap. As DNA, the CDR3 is TGTGCCAGTAGTAACGGGAGAGTAGGGCAGTACTTC. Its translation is CASSNGRVGQYF.

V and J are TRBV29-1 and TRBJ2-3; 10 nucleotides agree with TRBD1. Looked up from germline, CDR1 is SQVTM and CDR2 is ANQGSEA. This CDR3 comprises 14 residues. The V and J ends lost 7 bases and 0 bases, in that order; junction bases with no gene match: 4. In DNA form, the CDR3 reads TGCAGCGCTGGACAGGGGGGTAGCACAGATACGCAGTATTTT. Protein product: CSAGQGGSTDTQYF.

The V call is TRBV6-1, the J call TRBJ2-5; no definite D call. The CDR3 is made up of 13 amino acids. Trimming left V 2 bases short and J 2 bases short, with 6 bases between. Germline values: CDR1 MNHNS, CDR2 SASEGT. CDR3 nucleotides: TGTGCCAGCAGTGAATTGGCACAAGAGACCCAGTACTTC. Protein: CASSELAQETQYF.

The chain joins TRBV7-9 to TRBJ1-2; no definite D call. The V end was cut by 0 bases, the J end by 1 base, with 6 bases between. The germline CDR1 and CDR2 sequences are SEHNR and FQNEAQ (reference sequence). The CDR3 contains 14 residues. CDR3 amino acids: CASSLARVNYGYTF. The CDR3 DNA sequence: TGTGCCAGCAGCTTAGCGCGAGTTAACTATGGCTACACCTTC.

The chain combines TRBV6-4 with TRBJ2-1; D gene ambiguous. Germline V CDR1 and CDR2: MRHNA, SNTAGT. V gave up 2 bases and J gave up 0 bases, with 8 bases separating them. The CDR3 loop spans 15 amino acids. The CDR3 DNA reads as TGTGCCAGCAGTGACACCCCGGGCTCCTACAATGAGCAGTTCTTC. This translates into CASSDTPGSYNEQFF.

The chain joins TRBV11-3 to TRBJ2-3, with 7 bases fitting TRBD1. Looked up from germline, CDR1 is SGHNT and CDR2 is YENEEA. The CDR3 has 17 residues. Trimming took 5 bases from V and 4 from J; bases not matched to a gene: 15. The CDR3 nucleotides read TGTGCCAGCAGCCGAGGAGCCGCCACAGGGGCCGCAGATACGCAGTATTTT. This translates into CASSRGAATGAADTQYF.

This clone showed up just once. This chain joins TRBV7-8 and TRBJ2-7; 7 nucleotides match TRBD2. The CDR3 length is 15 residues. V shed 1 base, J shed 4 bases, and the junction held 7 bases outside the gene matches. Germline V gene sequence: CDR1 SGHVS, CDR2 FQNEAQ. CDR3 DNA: TGTGCCAGCAGCTTAGAGGCGGGAGATTTTTACGAGCAGTACTTC. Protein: CASSLEAGDFYEQYF.